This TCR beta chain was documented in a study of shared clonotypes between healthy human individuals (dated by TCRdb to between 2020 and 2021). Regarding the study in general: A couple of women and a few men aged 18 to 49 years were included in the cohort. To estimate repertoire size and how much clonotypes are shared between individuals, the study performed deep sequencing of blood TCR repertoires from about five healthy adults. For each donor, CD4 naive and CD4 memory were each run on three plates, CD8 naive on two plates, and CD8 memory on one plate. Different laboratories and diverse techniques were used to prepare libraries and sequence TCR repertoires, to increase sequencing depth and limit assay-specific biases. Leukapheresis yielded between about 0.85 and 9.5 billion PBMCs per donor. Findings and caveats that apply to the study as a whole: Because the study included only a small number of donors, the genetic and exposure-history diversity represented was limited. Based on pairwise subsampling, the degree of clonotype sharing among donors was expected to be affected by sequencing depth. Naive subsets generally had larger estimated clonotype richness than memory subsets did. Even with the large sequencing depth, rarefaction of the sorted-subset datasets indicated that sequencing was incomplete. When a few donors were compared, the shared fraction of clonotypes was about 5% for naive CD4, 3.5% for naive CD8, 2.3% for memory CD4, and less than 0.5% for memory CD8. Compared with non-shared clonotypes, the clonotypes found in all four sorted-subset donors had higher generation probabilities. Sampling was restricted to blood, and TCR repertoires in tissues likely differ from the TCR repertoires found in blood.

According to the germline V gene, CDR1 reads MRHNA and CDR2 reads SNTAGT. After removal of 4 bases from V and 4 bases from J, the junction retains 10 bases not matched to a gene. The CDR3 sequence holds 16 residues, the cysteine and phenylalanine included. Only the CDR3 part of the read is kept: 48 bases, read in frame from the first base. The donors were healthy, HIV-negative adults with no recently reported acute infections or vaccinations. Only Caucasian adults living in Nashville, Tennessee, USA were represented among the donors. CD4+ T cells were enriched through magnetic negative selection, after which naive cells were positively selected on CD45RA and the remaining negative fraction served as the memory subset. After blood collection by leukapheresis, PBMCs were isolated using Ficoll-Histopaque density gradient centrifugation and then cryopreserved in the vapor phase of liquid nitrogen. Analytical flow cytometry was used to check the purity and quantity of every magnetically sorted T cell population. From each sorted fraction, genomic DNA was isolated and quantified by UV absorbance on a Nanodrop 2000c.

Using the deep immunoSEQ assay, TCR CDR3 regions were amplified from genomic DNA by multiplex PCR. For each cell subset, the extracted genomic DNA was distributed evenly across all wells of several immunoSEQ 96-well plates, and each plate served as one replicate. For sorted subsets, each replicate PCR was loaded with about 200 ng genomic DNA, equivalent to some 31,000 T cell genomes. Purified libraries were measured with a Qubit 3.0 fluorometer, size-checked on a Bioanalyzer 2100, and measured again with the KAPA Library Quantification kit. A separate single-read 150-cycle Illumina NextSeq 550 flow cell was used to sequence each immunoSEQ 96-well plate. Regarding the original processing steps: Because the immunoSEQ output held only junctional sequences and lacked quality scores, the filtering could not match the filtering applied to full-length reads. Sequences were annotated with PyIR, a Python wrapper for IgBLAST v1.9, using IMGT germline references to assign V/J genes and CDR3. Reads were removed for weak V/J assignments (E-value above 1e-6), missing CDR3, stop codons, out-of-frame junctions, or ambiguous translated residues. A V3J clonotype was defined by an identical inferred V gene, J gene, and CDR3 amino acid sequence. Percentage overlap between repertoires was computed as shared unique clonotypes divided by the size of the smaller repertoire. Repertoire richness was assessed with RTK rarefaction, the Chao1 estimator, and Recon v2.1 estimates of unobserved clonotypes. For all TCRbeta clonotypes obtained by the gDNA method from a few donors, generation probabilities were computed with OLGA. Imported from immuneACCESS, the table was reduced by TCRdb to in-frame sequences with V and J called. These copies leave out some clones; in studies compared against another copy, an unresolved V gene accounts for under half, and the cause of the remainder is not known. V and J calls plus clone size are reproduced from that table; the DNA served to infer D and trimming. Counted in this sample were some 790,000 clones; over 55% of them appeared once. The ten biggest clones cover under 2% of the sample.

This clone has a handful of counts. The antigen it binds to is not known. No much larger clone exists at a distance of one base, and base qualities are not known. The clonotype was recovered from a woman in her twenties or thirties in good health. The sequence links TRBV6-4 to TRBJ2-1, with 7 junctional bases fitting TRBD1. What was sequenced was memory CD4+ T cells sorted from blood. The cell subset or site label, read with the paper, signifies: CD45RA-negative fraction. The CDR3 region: CASSVDRALHYNEQFF. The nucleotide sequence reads TGTGCCAGCAGTGTCGACAGGGCCCTTCATTACAATGAGCAGTTCTTC.